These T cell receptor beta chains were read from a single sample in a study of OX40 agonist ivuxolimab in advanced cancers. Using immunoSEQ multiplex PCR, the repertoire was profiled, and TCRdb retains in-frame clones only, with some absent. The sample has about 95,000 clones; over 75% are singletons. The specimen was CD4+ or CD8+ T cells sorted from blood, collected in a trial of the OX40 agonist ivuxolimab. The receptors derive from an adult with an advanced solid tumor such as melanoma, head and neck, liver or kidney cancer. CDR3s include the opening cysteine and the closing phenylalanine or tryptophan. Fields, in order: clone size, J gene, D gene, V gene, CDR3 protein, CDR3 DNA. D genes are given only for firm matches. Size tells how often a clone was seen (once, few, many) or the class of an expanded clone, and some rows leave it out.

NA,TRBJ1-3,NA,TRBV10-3,CAISNNRESGNTIYF,TGTGCCATCAGCAACAACAGGGAGTCTGGAAACACCATATATTTT
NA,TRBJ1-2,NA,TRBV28,CASSLSGGDMGYGYTF,TGTGCCAGCAGTTTATCTGGCGGTGACATGGGGTATGGCTACACCTTC
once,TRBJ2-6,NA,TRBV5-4,CASSNLGRNFRVGANVLTF,TGTGCCAGCAGCAACCTCGGACGTAACTTCCGGGTTGGGGCCAACGTCCTGACTTTC
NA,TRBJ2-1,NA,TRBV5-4,CASSPDTFGEQFF,TGTGCCAGCAGCCCGGACACGTTTGGAGAGCAGTTCTTC
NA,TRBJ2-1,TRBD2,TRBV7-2,CAISRGGLAGSHNEQFF,TGTGCCATCTCCCGGGGAGGACTAGCGGGAAGCCACAATGAGCAGTTCTTC
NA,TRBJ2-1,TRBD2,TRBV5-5,CASSPGLDSYNEQFF,TGTGCCAGCAGCCCTGGACTAGACTCCTACAATGAGCAGTTCTTC
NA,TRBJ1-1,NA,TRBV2,CASRGAEAFF,TGTGCCAGCAGGGGGGCTGAAGCTTTCTTT
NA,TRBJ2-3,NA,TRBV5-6,CASRVWGGRTDTQYF,TGTGCCAGCAGGGTTTGGGGGGGCCGAACAGATACGCAGTATTTT
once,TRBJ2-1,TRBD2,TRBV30,CAWSEPSGRFDNEQFF,TGTGCCTGGAGTGAACCTAGCGGGCGATTTGACAATGAGCAGTTCTTC
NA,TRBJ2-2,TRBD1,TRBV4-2,CASTSGQGVTGELFF,TGTGCCAGCACTTCGGGACAGGGAGTCACCGGGGAGCTGTTTTTT
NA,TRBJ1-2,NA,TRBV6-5,CASSYYDSGMDYGYTF,TGTGCCAGCAGTTACTATGACAGCGGGATGGACTATGGCTACACCTTC
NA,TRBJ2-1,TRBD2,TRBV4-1,CASSRTSGLNEQFF,TGCGCCAGCAGCCGCACTAGCGGTCTCAATGAGCAGTTCTTC
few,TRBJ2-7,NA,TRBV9,CASSVGPPIAPYEQYF,TGTGCCAGCAGCGTAGGCCCCCCCATTGCACCCTACGAGCAGTACTTC
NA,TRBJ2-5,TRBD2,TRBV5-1,CASSLLGGGPETQYF,TGCGCCAGCAGCTTGCTGGGGGGGGGTCCAGAGACCCAGTACTTC
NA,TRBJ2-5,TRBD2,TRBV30,CAWSTLAAETQYF,TGTGCCTGGAGTACACTAGCGGCGGAGACCCAGTACTTC
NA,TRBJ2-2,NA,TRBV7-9,CASSATEIRELFF,TGTGCCAGCAGCGCCACTGAAATCAGGGAGCTGTTTTTT
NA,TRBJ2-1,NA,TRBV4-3,CASSQEVGVAARNEQFF,TGCGCCAGCAGCCAAGAGGTCGGAGTAGCTGCTCGGAATGAGCAGTTCTTC
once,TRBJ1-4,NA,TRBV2,CASWAAKLFF,TGTGCCAGCTGGGCCGCCAAACTGTTTTTT
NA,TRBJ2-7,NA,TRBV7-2,CASSPQASRSYEQYF,TGTGCCAGCAGCCCCCAAGCTAGCCGTTCCTACGAGCAGTACTTC